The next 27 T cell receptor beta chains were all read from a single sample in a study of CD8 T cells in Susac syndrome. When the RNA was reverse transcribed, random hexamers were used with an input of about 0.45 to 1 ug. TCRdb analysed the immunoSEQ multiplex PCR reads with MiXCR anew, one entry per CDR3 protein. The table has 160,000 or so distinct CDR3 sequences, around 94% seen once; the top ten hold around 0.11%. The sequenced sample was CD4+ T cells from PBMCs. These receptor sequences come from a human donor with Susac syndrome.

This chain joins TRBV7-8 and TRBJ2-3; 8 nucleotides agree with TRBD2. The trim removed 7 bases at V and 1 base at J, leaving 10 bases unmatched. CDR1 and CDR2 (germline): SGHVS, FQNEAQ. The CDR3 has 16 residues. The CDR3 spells CASTPRGGRGTDTQYF. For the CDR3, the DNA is TGTGCCAGCACCCCTCGGGGGGGGCGGGGCACAGATACGCAGTATTTT.

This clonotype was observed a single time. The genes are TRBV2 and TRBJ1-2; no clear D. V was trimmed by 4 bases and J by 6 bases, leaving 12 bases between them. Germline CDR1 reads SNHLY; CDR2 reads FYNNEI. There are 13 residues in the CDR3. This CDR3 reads CASSVGGLDGYTF. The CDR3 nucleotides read TGTGCCAGCAGTGTGGGAGGGTTGGATGGCTACACCTTC. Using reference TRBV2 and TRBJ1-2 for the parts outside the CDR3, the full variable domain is EPEVTQTPSHQVTQMGQEVILRCVPISNHLYFYWYRQILGQKVEFLVSFYNNEISEKSEIFDDQFSVERPDGSNFTLKIRSTKLEDSAMYFCASSVGGLDGYTFGSGTRLTVV.

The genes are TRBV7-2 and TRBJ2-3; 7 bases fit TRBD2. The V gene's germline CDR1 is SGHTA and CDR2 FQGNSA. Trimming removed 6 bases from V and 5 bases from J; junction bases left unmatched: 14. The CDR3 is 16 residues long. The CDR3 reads CASRRALGGDGDTQYF. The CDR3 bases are TGTGCCAGCAGGAGGGCATTGGGGGGGGATGGAGATACGCAGTATTTT.

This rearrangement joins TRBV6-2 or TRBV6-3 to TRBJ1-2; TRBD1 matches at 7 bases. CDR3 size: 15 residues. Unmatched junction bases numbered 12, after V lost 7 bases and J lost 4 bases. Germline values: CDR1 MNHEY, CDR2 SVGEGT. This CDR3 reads CASTVTGKNGYGYTF. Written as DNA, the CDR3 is TGTGCCAGCACGGTGACAGGGAAGAATGGCTATGGCTACACCTTC.

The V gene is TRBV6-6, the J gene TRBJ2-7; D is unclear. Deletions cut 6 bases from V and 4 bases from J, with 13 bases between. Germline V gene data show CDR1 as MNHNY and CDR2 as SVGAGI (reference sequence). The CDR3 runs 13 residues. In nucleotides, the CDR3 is TGTGCCAGCAGCCGGACGCCCCCATACGAGCAGTACTTC. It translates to CASSRTPPYEQYF.

CDR3 loop: CASSYGTGRANYGYTF. In DNA, the CDR3 is TGTGCCAGCAGTTACGGGACAGGCCGAGCTAACTATGGCTACACCTTC. The chain joins TRBV6-5 to TRBJ1-2, with TRBD1 matching 8 bases. The CDR3 is 16 residues long. Germline CDR1 and CDR2: MNHEY and SVGAGI. The V segment lost 2 bases and the J segment 0 bases; nucleotides outside the gene matches: 5.

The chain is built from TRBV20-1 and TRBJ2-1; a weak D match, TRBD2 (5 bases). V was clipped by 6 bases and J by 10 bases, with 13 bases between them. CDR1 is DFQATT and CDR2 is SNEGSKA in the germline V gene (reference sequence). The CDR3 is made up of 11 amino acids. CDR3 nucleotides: TGCAGTGCCCTCGAGACTACCGAGCAGTTCTTC. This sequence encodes CSALETTEQFF.

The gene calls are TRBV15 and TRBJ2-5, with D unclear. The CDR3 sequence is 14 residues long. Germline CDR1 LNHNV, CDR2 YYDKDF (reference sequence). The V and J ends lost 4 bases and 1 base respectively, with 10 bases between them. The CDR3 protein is CATSTPAAQETQYF. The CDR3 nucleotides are TGTGCCACCAGCACCCCGGCAGCCCAAGAGACCCAGTACTTC.

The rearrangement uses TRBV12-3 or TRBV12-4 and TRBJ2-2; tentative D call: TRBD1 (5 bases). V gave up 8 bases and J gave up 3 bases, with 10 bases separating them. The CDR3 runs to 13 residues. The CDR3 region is CASRAGHTGELFF. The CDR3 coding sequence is TGTGCCAGCCGAGCAGGGCACACCGGGGAGCTGTTTTTT.

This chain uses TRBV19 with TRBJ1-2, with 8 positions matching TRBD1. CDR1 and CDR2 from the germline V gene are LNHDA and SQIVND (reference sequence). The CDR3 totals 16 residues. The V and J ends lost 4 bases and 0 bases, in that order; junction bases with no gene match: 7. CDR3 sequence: CASSTQGVQANYGYTF. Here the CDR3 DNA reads TGTGCCAGTAGTACACAGGGGGTGCAAGCTAACTATGGCTACACCTTC.

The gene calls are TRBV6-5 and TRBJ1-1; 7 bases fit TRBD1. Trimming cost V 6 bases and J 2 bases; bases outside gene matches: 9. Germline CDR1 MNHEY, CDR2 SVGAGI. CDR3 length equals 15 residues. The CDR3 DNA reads TGTGCCAGCAGGGGGAACAGGGGACTCAACACTGAAGCTTTCTTT. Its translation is CASRGNRGLNTEAFF.

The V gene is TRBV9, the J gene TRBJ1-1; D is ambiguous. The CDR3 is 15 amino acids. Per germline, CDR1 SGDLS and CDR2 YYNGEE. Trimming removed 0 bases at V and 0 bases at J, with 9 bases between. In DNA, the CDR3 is TGTGCCAGCAGCGTAGTCCCATCGATGAACACTGAAGCTTTCTTT. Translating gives CASSVVPSMNTEAFF. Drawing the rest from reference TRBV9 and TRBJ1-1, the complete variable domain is DSGVTQTPKHLITATGQRVTLRCSPRSGDLSVYWYQQSLDQGLQFLIQYYNGEERAKGNILERFSAQQFPDLHSELNLSSLELGDSALYFCASSVVPSMNTEAFFGQGTRLTVV.

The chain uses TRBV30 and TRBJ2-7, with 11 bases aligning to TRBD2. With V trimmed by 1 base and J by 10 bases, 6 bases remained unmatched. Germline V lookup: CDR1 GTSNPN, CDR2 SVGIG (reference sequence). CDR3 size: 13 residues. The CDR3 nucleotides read TGTGCCTGGAGTGGGAATAGCGGGGGGGCCCAGTACTTC. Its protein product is CAWSGNSGGAQYF.

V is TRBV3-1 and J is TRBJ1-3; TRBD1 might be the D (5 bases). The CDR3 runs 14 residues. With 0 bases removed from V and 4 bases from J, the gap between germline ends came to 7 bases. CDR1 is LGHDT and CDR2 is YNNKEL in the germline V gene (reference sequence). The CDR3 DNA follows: TGTGCCAGCAGCCAAGATGGGACCGGAAACACCATATATTTT. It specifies CASSQDGTGNTIYF.

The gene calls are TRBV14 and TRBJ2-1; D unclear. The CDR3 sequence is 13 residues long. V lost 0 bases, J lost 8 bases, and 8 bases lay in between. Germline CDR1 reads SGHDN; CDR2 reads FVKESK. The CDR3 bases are TGTGCCAGCAGCCAAGACTTGCTGGATGAGCAGTTCTTC. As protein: CASSQDLLDEQFF. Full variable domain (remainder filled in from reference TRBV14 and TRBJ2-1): EAGVTQFPSHSVIEKGQTVTLRCDPISGHDNLYWYRRVMGKEIKFLLHFVKESKQDESGMPNNRFLAERTGGTYSTLKVQPAELEDSGVYFCASSQDLLDEQFFGPGTRLTVL.

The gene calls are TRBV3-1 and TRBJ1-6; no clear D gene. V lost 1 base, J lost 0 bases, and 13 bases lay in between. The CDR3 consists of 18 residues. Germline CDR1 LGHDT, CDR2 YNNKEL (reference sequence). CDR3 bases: TGTGCCAGCAGCCAAGGCTTCGGGGAGAGCTCCTATAATTCACCCCTCCACTTT. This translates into CASSQGFGESSYNSPLHF.

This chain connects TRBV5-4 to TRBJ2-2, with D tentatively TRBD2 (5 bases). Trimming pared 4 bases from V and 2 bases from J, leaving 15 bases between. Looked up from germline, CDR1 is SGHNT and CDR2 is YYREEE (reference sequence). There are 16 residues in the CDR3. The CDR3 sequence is CASSPAAQSNTGELFF. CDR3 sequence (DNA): TGTGCCAGCAGCCCAGCGGCCCAAAGCAACACCGGGGAGCTGTTTTTT.

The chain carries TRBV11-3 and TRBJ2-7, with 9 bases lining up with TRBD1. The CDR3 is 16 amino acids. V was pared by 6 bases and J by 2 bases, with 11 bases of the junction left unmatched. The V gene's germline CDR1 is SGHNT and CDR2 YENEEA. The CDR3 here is CASRPPGTGNPYEQYF. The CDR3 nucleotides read TGTGCCAGCAGACCCCCCGGGACAGGGAATCCCTACGAGCAGTACTTC.

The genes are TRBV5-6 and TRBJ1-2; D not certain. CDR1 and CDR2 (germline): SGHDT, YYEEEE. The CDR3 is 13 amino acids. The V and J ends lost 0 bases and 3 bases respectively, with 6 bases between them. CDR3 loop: CASSLEAYYGYTF. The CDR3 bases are TGTGCCAGCAGCTTGGAAGCGTACTATGGCTACACCTTC.

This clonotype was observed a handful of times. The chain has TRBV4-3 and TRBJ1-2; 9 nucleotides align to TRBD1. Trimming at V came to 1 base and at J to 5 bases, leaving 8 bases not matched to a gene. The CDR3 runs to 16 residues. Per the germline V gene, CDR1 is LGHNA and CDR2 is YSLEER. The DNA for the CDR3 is TGCGCCAGCAGCCAAGCAGAGGGGACAGGGCGTTATGGCTACACCTTC. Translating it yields CASSQAEGTGRYGYTF.

CDR3 nucleotide sequence: TGTGCCAGCAGCCCCGCGGAGAGGGGGAATTCACCCCTCCACTTT. It specifies CASSPAERGNSPLHF. The chain joins TRBV7-8 to TRBJ1-6; weak D call: TRBD1 (6 bases). The length of the CDR3 is 15 residues. Looked up from germline, CDR1 is SGHVS and CDR2 is FQNEAQ. With 5 bases removed from V and 7 bases from J, the gap between germline ends came to 15 bases.

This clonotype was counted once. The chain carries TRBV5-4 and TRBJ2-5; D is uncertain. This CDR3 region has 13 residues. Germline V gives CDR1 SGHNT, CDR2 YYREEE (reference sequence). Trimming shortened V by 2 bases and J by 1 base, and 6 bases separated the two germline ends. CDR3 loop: CASSFPFQETQYF. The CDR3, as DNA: TGTGCCAGCAGCTTTCCGTTCCAAGAGACCCAGTACTTC. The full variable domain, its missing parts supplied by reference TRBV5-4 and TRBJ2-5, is ETGVTQSPTHLIKTRGQQVTLRCSSQSGHNTVSWYQQALGQGPQFIFQYYREEENGRGNFPPRFSGLQFPNYSSELNVNALELDDSALYLCASSFPFQETQYFGPGTRLLVL.

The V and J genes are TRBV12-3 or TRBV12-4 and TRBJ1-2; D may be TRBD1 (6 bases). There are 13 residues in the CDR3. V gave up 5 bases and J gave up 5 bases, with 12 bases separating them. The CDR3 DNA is TGTGCCAGCAGTCAAGGACAGCTTTATGGCTACACCTTC. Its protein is CASSQGQLYGYTF.

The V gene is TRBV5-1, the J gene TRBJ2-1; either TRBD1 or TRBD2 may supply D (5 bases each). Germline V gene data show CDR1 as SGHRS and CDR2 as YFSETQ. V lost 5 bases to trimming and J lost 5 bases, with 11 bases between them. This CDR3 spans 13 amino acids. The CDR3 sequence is CASSWGSHNEQFF. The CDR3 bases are TGCGCCAGCAGTTGGGGGTCCCACAATGAGCAGTTCTTC.

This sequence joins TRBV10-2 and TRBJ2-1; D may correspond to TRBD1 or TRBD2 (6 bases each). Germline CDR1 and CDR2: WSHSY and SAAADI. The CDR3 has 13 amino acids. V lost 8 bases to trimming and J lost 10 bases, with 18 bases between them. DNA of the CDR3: TGCGCCAGCCGTTTAGGGGGTCGGGAGGAGCAGTTCTTC. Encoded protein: CASRLGGREEQFF.

CDR3 coding DNA: TGCAGCGTTGCGCATGGACAGGGTTTGAGCGAGCAGTACTTC. This gives the protein CSVAHGQGLSEQYF. The chain is built from TRBV29-1 and TRBJ2-7; 8 bases align to TRBD1. The CDR3 has 14 residues. Germline values: CDR1 SQVTM, CDR2 ANQGSEA. V was clipped by 4 bases and J by 6 bases; unmatched bases: 11.

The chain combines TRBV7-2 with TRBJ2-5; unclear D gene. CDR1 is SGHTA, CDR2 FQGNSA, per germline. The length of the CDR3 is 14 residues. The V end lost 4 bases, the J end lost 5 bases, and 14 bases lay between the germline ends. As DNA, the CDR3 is TGTGCCAGCAGCTCCGGTCTGGCCAGGGAGACCCAGTACTTC. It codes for CASSSGLARETQYF.